This TCR beta chain was sequenced during a study of blood T cell repertoires in COVID-19. Study in general: Donors in the United States, Italy and Spain gave samples during acute or convalescent COVID-19. In each case, the material was cDNA or gDNA derived from T cells, B-cell-depleted T cells, or PBMCs.

The germline V gene encodes CDR1 MRHNA and CDR2 SNTAGT. V lost 4 bases to trimming and J lost 5 bases, with 17 bases between them. The CDR3 is 15 residues long. The table came from immunoSEQ multiplex PCR; TCRdb's copy has only in-frame clones and leaves some out. There are roughly 300,000 clones in the sample; roughly nine tenths occur only once, and about an eighth lies in the top ten. This chain joins TRBV6-4 and TRBJ2-5, with D perhaps matching TRBD2 (7 bases). The receptor was isolated from a woman aged 30 to 39 with COVID-19, enrolled during active disease. The source material was peripheral blood. CDR3 nucleotides: TGTGCCAGCAGTGCCGCATCGGGGGGCCGGGAGACCCAGTACTTC. It translates to CASSAASGGRETQYF.